This T cell receptor (beta chain) appears in the sequencing data of a study of T cells in localized non-small cell lung cancer. Note on this clone: Its target is unknown.

Findings and limits, study-wide: A median about 62 of the top 100 tumor clones appeared in adjacent lung. Longer overall survival was associated with a higher density of T cells in the blood. Compared with tumor, uninvolved adjacent lung displayed greater T cell clonality, ranking highest overall. A single tumor region was sequenced, leaving heterogeneity possible.

TCRdb's table, derived via immunoSEQ multiplex PCR, lists solely in-frame clones and lacks some. The table lists fewer than 50,000 clones, approximately 80% of them singletons. The sample here was PBMCs, taken before any cancer treatment. The sequence was obtained from a man aged 40 to 70 with stage II lung adenocarcinoma.

The CDR3 DNA sequence: TGTGCCAGTAGCCAGACAGGGTCCGCCCCAGATACGCAGTATTTT. Its translation is CASSQTGSAPDTQYF. The rearrangement uses TRBV19 and TRBJ2-3; 7 nucleotides agree with TRBD1. CDR3 length: 15 amino acids. The J segment lost 4 bases and the V segment lost 6 bases, leaving 10 bases of the junction unmatched. Germline V gives CDR1 LNHDA, CDR2 SQIVND (reference sequence).